This T cell receptor (beta chain) emerged from a study of T cells after posttransplantation cyclophosphamide. Notes on the study in general: TRB overlap between skin or GI tissue T cells and blood was limited. TRB clonality was highly associated with recipient CMV seropositivity and reactivation. Donor CD8+ memory clones often dominated recipient blood repertoires at later times.

As for this clone: Its antigen remains unknown.

Data came from immunoSEQ multiplex PCR; TCRdb stores just in-frame clones and leaves some out. The sample has 20,000 or so clones, roughly nine tenths seen once. The CDR3 is made up of 12 amino acids. The germline CDR1 and CDR2 sequences are SQVTM and ANQGSEA. Deletions cut 7 bases from V and 4 bases from J, with 10 bases between. Control samples came 1 year after myeloablative marrow transplants with methotrexate plus calcineurin inhibitor. The sequencing here drew on PBMCs, taken just over 350 days after allogeneic stem cell transplant with calcineurin inhibitor and methotrexate. The receptor was isolated from a female patient aged 25-39 years who received an allogeneic stem cell transplant from an unrelated donor, was CMV-positive, and had acute and chronic GVHD. A share of the T cells may be of graft donor origin. The chain has TRBV29-1 and TRBJ1-4, with D maybe TRBD1 (5 bases). CDR3 amino acids: CSAATVNEKLFF. For the CDR3, the DNA is TGCAGCGCCGCGACAGTTAATGAAAAACTGTTTTTT. Using reference TRBV29-1 and TRBJ1-4 for the parts outside the CDR3, the full variable domain is SAVISQKPSRDICQRGTSLTIQCQVDSQVTMMFWYRQQPGQSLTLIATANQGSEATYESGFVIDKFPISRPNLTFSTLTVSNMSPEDSSIYLCSAATVNEKLFFGSGTQLSVL.